A selection of T cell receptor beta chains follows, all from one sample in a study of T cell clones after liver transplantation. Method: immunoSEQ multiplex PCR; TCRdb's copy keeps in-frame clones and lacks some. The sample comprises 70,000 or so clones, about 92% of which are singletons, and about 2.5% rests with the top ten. The input for sequencing was CD4+ T cells from blood, taken before liver transplant. These receptors all stem from a human donor who received a liver transplant. Each CDR3 is given with its conserved first and last residue. The D gene is left open where the match is weak. Clone size appears in some rows only: once, few, many, or a class for an expanded clone.

v_gene	abundance	j_gene	d_gene	CDR3aa	CDR3nt
TRBV5-1	.	TRBJ2-5	.	CASRASPRETQYF	TGCGCCAGCAGGGCTTCCCCAAGAGAGACCCAGTACTTC
TRBV4-1	.	TRBJ2-7	TRBD2	CASSLTGTNYEQYF	TGCGCCAGCAGCCTGACCGGGACTAATTACGAGCAGTACTTC
TRBV29-1	.	TRBJ2-3	TRBD2	CSVISGGADTQYF	TGCAGCGTGATTAGCGGGGGCGCAGATACGCAGTATTTT
TRBV27	.	TRBJ1-2	.	CASSLSVQGFYGYTF	TGTGCCAGCAGTTTATCGGTTCAGGGATTCTATGGCTACACCTTC
TRBV5-6	.	TRBJ1-2	.	CASRKTGSNGYTF	TGTGCCAGCAGAAAGACAGGATCCAATGGCTACACCTTC
TRBV19	.	TRBJ2-1	TRBD2	CASSSGGLAGGQVYNEQFF	TGTGCCAGTAGCTCCGGGGGACTAGCGGGAGGGCAGGTCTACAATGAGCAGTTCTTC
TRBV18	.	TRBJ2-5	.	CASSTADGAVEETQYF	TGTGCCAGCTCAACCGCGGACGGGGCGGTAGAAGAGACCCAGTACTTC
TRBV6-5	.	TRBJ2-1	.	CASSYSVSGYNEQFF	TGTGCCAGCAGTTACTCAGTCAGTGGATACAATGAGCAGTTCTTC
TRBV5-1	.	TRBJ2-1	TRBD2	CASSLGLAGLYNEQFF	TGCGCCAGCAGCTTGGGACTAGCGGGACTTTACAATGAGCAGTTCTTC
TRBV19	.	TRBJ1-2	.	CASSIGPGGYYGYTF	TGTGCCAGTAGTATTGGGCCAGGAGGATACTATGGCTACACCTTC
TRBV16	.	TRBJ2-5	TRBD2	CASSRGGNQETQYF	TGTGCCAGCAGCCGGGGAGGGAACCAAGAGACCCAGTACTTC
TRBV5-1	.	TRBJ2-7	TRBD1	CASSLQDRGLSYEQYF	TGCGCCAGCAGCTTGCAGGACAGGGGGCTTTCCTACGAGCAGTACTTC
TRBV18	once	TRBJ2-5	.	CASSRQRYQETQYF	TGTGCCAGCTCACGCCAGAGGTACCAAGAGACCCAGTACTTC
TRBV2	.	TRBJ2-5	TRBD2	CASKTSGSYQETQYF	TGTGCCAGCAAGACTAGCGGGAGTTACCAAGAGACCCAGTACTTC
TRBV11-3	.	TRBJ2-5	.	CASSFGTLFSPPAAETQYF	TGTGCCAGCAGCTTCGGAACCCTGTTCTCCCCCCCGGCGGCAGAGACCCAGTACTTC
TRBV27	few	TRBJ1-2	.	CASSPDSYYGYTF	TGTGCCAGCAGTCCTGACAGCTACTATGGCTACACCTTC
TRBV7-8	.	TRBJ2-7	.	CASSFKLDSYEQYF	TGTGCCAGCAGCTTTAAGCTAGACTCCTACGAGCAGTACTTC
TRBV6-1	.	TRBJ2-1	TRBD2	CASSEQSGRPGDEQFF	TGTGCCAGCAGTGAACAAAGCGGGAGGCCCGGAGATGAGCAGTTCTTC
TRBV2	.	TRBJ1-1	.	CASSVIATNTEAFF	TGTGCCAGCAGTGTAATAGCTACGAACACTGAAGCTTTCTTT
TRBV5-1	.	TRBJ1-4	.	CASSRRANEKLFF	TGCGCCAGCAGCCGTAGGGCTAATGAAAAACTGTTTTTT
TRBV19	.	TRBJ2-1	TRBD2	CASSIGPRAGLYNEQFF	TGTGCCAGTAGTATAGGCCCCCGAGCGGGACTATACAATGAGCAGTTCTTC
TRBV6-5	.	TRBJ2-3	TRBD2	CASRGLAGPTDTQYF	TGTGCCAGCAGAGGACTAGCGGGACCGACAGATACGCAGTATTTT
TRBV2	.	TRBJ2-6	.	CASTLGHSKTGANVLTF	TGTGCCAGCACCCTAGGACACTCAAAAACTGGGGCCAACGTCCTGACTTTC
TRBV5-8	.	TRBJ2-5	.	CASSLRWGTETQYF	TGTGCCAGCAGCCTAAGGTGGGGTACCGAGACCCAGTACTTC
TRBV27	.	TRBJ1-1	.	CASSSQATGTNTEAFF	TGTGCCAGCAGTTCCCAAGCAACAGGGACGAACACTGAAGCTTTCTTT
TRBV4-2	.	TRBJ2-2	.	CASSQDQNAGELFF	TGTGCCAGCAGCCAAGATCAAAACGCCGGGGAGCTGTTTTTT
TRBV27	.	TRBJ2-7	.	CASSSRNSYEQYF	TGTGCCAGCAGTTCCCGGAACTCCTACGAGCAGTACTTC
TRBV18	.	TRBJ1-2	TRBD1	CASSPQQGADGYTF	TGTGCCAGCTCACCCCAACAGGGGGCTGACGGCTACACCTTC
TRBV7-9	.	TRBJ2-2	.	CASSLTSNVGTGELFF	TGTGCCAGCAGCTTAACTAGCAATGTAGGGACCGGGGAGCTGTTTTTT
TRBV6-4	.	TRBJ2-1	TRBD2	CASIPGTRDYNEQFF	TGTGCCAGCATTCCCGGGACTAGGGATTACAATGAGCAGTTCTTC
TRBV6-1	.	TRBJ2-2	TRBD1	CASSHDRAQNGELFF	TGTGCCAGCAGTCATGACAGGGCGCAGAACGGGGAGCTGTTTTTT
TRBV19	.	TRBJ2-1	.	CASSLRGGFYNEQFF	TGTGCCAGTAGCCTCCGGGGCGGGTTCTACAATGAGCAGTTCTTC
TRBV5-1	.	TRBJ2-1	.	CASSPGKAARGNEQFF	TGCGCCAGCAGCCCCGGTAAGGCGGCCAGAGGCAATGAGCAGTTCTTC
TRBV5-1	.	TRBJ2-1	TRBD2	CASSLEWEGHREQFF	TGCGCCAGCAGCTTGGAGTGGGAGGGCCATCGTGAGCAGTTCTTC
TRBV11-3	once	TRBJ1-1	.	CASSLSMNTEAFF	TGTGCCAGCAGCCTGAGTATGAACACTGAAGCTTTCTTT
TRBV19	.	TRBJ2-3	.	CASSRQPSGGGDTQYF	TGTGCCAGTAGTCGACAACCTAGCGGAGGGGGGGATACGCAGTATTTT
TRBV6-5	.	TRBJ2-3	TRBD2	CASSYSSGASTDTQYF	TGTGCCAGCAGTTACTCGAGCGGGGCTAGCACAGATACGCAGTATTTT
TRBV5-4	.	TRBJ2-7	TRBD2	CASRRGTSDSYEQYF	TGTGCCAGCAGGCGGGGGACTAGTGACTCCTACGAGCAGTACTTC
TRBV2	.	TRBJ1-2	.	CASTGQPGDGYTF	TGTGCCAGCACCGGACAGCCTGGGGATGGCTACACCTTC
TRBV27	.	TRBJ2-7	.	CASSLRGEGSYEQYF	TGTGCCAGCAGCCTTAGGGGGGAGGGATCCTACGAGCAGTACTTC
TRBV5-1	.	TRBJ2-5	.	CASSETPGGIQETQYF	TGCGCCAGCAGCGAAACCCCGGGCGGAATACAAGAGACCCAGTACTTC
TRBV6-5	once	TRBJ1-5	.	CASRRDSNQPQHF	TGTGCCAGCAGGAGGGATAGCAATCAGCCCCAGCATTTT
TRBV2	.	TRBJ2-6	TRBD1	CASSAWTGGFSGANVLTF	TGTGCCAGCAGTGCCTGGACAGGGGGCTTCTCTGGGGCCAACGTCCTGACTTTC
TRBV7-3	.	TRBJ2-7	.	CASSPGLGSEQYF	TGTGCCAGCAGCCCAGGGCTGGGATCCGAGCAGTACTTC
TRBV27	.	TRBJ2-7	TRBD1	CASRNLGQSYEQYF	TGTGCCAGCAGAAACCTGGGACAGAGTTACGAGCAGTACTTC
TRBV6-1	.	TRBJ1-2	.	CASRGDTSLYGYTF	TGTGCCAGCAGAGGGGACACGTCTCTCTATGGCTACACCTTC
TRBV6-5	.	TRBJ1-5	.	CASSPGQFGNQPQHF	TGTGCCAGCAGCCCCGGACAGTTTGGCAATCAGCCCCAGCATTTT
TRBV18	.	TRBJ1-2	.	CASSPPSFQVDGYTF	TGTGCCAGCTCACCCCCGTCCTTTCAGGTTGATGGCTACACCTTC
TRBV9	.	TRBJ2-6	.	CASSSLGSGANVLTF	TGTGCCAGCAGCTCCCTGGGCTCTGGGGCCAACGTCCTGACTTTC
TRBV6-1	.	TRBJ1-5	.	CASSEDGRYNQPQHF	TGTGCCAGCAGTGAAGATGGCCGGTACAATCAGCCCCAGCATTTT
TRBV9	.	TRBJ1-1	.	CASSVRAMNTEAFF	TGTGCCAGCAGCGTACGGGCCATGAACACTGAAGCTTTCTTT
TRBV2	.	TRBJ1-3	.	CASSEDEELSGNTIYF	TGTGCCAGCAGTGAAGATGAGGAGCTCTCTGGAAACACCATATATTTT
TRBV5-4	.	TRBJ1-2	TRBD1	CASSSGTGGLNGYTF	TGTGCCAGCAGCTCCGGGACAGGGGGCTTAAATGGCTACACCTTC
TRBV5-5	.	TRBJ2-2	.	CASSGVGEAGELFF	TGTGCCAGCAGCGGGGTAGGGGAGGCCGGGGAGCTGTTTTTT
TRBV13	.	TRBJ2-3	.	CASGDSLTQYF	TGTGCCAGCGGGGACTCCCTTACGCAGTATTTT
TRBV2	.	TRBJ2-1	.	CASTQAKTNEQFF	TGTGCCAGCACGCAGGCGAAAACGAATGAGCAGTTCTTC
TRBV21-1	.	TRBJ1-2	.	CASREQGQYYGYTF	TGTGCCAGCAGGGAACAGGGACAGTACTATGGCTACACCTTC
TRBV7-2	.	TRBJ2-1	.	CASSLEIWNEQFF	TGTGCCAGCAGCTTAGAGATCTGGAATGAGCAGTTCTTC
TRBV29-1	.	TRBJ2-7	.	CSVRTGNYEQYF	TGCAGCGTCAGGACGGGGAACTACGAGCAGTACTTC